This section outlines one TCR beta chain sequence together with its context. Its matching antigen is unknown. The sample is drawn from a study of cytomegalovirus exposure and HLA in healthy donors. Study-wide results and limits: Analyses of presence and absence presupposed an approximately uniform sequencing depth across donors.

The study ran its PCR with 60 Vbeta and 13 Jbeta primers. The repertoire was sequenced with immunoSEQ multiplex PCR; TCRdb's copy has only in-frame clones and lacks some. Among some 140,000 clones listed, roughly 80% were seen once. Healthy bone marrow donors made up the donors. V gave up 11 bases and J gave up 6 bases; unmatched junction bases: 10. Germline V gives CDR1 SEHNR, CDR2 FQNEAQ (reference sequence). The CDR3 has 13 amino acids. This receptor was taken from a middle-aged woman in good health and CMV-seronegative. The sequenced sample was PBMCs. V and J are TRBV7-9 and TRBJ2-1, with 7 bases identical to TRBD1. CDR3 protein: CAGYTGQSNEQFF. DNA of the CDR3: TGTGCCGGCTATACGGGACAGTCCAATGAGCAGTTCTTC.